The 16 T cell receptor beta chains below all came from one sample that was sequenced in a study of response to subunit inactivated influenza vaccine. TCRdb analysed the RT-PCR reads with MiXCR anew, one entry per CDR3 protein. The sample records around 580,000 distinct CDR3 sequences, about an eighth being singletons. The sequences come from PBMCs from blood, collected on the day of vaccination. These receptors originate from a man aged 50-59 years who received an inactivated influenza vaccine.

V and J are TRBV12-3 or TRBV12-4 and TRBJ2-5, with D uncertain. Trimming took off 6 bases at V and 7 bases at J, with 9 bases between the two ends. This CDR3 has 11 residues. Written as DNA, the CDR3 is TGTGCCAGCAGCCCCACGGGGACCCAGTACTTC. As protein: CASSPTGTQYF.

V and J are TRBV20-1 and TRBJ1-5; TRBD1 aligns across 7 bases. The CDR3 loop spans 17 amino acids. The V and J ends lost 6 bases and 0 bases, in that order; junction bases with no gene match: 14. Germline V gene lookup returns CDR1 DFQATT and CDR2 SNEGSKA (reference sequence). The CDR3 loop is CSAVFGTALYSNQPQHF. As DNA, the CDR3 is TGCAGTGCGGTCTTCGGGACAGCCCTTTATAGCAATCAGCCCCAGCATTTT.

This clonotype was detected only a few times. V usage is TRBV4-2 and J usage is TRBJ2-7; D uncertain. The V gene lost 3 bases and the J gene lost 0 bases, with 12 bases spanning the gap. There are 15 residues in the CDR3. The V gene's germline CDR1 is LGHNA and CDR2 YNFKEQ. The CDR3 DNA is TGTGCCAGCAGCCATATTGACTCAAGCTCCTACGAGCAGTACTTC. Translation gives CASSHIDSSSYEQYF.

This clonotype was recorded at least ten times. This chain uses TRBV7-2 with TRBJ2-2; tentatively, D is TRBD2 (6 bases). This CDR3 has 15 amino acids. V was shortened by 0 bases and J by 2 bases, with 7 bases between the two germline ends. Germline CDR1 and CDR2: SGHTA and FQGNSA. DNA for the CDR3: TGTGCCAGCAGCTTAGCGGAGGGAAACACCGGGGAGCTGTTTTTT. It codes for CASSLAEGNTGELFF.

The V gene is TRBV20-1, the J gene TRBJ2-2, with D perhaps given as TRBD1 or TRBD2 (6 bases each). Germline assignment: CDR1 DFQATT and CDR2 SNEGSKA (reference sequence). Trimming took off 3 bases at V and 3 bases at J, with 14 bases between the two ends. The CDR3 runs to 15 residues. CDR3 region: CSASRGTMDTGELFF. The CDR3 DNA is TGCAGTGCTAGTCGGGGGACAATGGACACCGGGGAGCTGTTTTTT.

The chain links TRBV6-4 to TRBJ2-7; perhaps TRBD2 as D (7 bases). Germline V gene sequence: CDR1 MRHNA, CDR2 SNTAGT. Trimming cost V 6 bases and J 3 bases, with 15 bases left between them. The CDR3 covers 14 residues. The CDR3, as DNA: TGTGCCAGCAGCCCAGCAGGGGAGGGCTACGAGCAGTACTTC. Its translation is CASSPAGEGYEQYF.

This clonotype has ten or more counts. The V and J genes are TRBV29-1 and TRBJ2-3; weak D call: TRBD2 (6 bases). CDR1 and CDR2 from the germline V gene are SQVTM and ANQGSEA. The V end lost 2 bases, the J end lost 5 bases, and 8 bases lay between the germline ends. The CDR3 runs 12 residues. This CDR3 is CSVERGGDTQYF. The CDR3 DNA follows: TGCAGCGTTGAACGGGGAGGAGATACGCAGTATTTT.

The chain links TRBV20-1 to TRBJ2-5, with D hard to call. Germline CDR1 is DFQATT and CDR2 is SNEGSKA (reference sequence). Trimming took off 0 bases at V and 1 base at J, with 6 bases between the two ends. This CDR3 has 13 residues. CDR3 nucleotide sequence: TGCAGTGCTAGAGAATTCCCCCAAGAGACCCAGTACTTC. This encodes CSAREFPQETQYF.

This clonotype showed up just a few times. The rearrangement links TRBV20-1 to TRBJ2-3; D is tentatively TRBD1 or TRBD2 (5 bases each). Germline CDR1 is DFQATT and CDR2 is SNEGSKA (reference sequence). Between the trimmed V and J ends, which lost 7 bases and 1 base, there was a span of 9 bases. CDR3 length: 12 residues. CDR3 sequence (DNA): TGCAGTGGCCCGGGACGCACAGATACGCAGTATTTT. The encoded protein is CSGPGRTDTQYF.

The V and J genes are TRBV20-1 and TRBJ2-3; the D is unclear. Germline V lookup: CDR1 DFQATT, CDR2 SNEGSKA (reference sequence). V lost 3 bases, J lost 2 bases, and 12 bases lay in between. The CDR3 is made up of 14 amino acids. The CDR3 is CSARAPLNTDTQYF. Here the CDR3 DNA reads TGCAGTGCTAGGGCTCCACTGAACACAGATACGCAGTATTTT.

The chain has TRBV30 and TRBJ2-3; D is ambiguous. Per germline, CDR1 GTSNPN and CDR2 SVGIG (reference sequence). The CDR3 spans 14 residues. The V end lost 0 bases, the J end lost 3 bases, and 10 bases lay between the germline ends. CDR3 sequence reads: CAWSVLALTDTQYF. The DNA of the CDR3 is TGTGCCTGGAGTGTACTTGCGTTGACAGATACGCAGTATTTT.

This clonotype was detected many times. The chain recombines TRBV5-1 with TRBJ2-7, with D unclear. Germline V gene sequence: CDR1 SGHRS, CDR2 YFSETQ. The CDR3 totals 14 residues. V was pared by 0 bases and J by 1 base, with 8 bases between. The CDR3 DNA is TGCGCCAGCAGCTTGGACGTGAGGTCCTACGAGCAGTACTTC. This sequence encodes CASSLDVRSYEQYF. The variable domain in full, completed from reference TRBV5-1 and TRBJ2-7, reads KAGVTQTPRYLIKTRGQQVTLSCSPISGHRSVSWYQQTPGQGLQFLFEYFSETQRNKGNFPGRFSGRQFSNSRSEMNVSTLELGDSALYLCASSLDVRSYEQYFGPGTRLTVT.

The genes are TRBV5-1 and TRBJ2-2; D may be TRBD1 (5 bases). The V end was cut by 3 bases, the J end by 8 bases, with 14 bases between. The CDR3 totals 14 residues. Per the germline V gene, CDR1 is SGHRS and CDR2 is YFSETQ. The CDR3 is CASSSPGRAGELFF. The CDR3 DNA reads TGCGCCAGCAGCTCGCCCGGCAGGGCTGGGGAGCTGTTTTTT. The full variable domain, its missing parts supplied by reference TRBV5-1 and TRBJ2-2, is KAGVTQTPRYLIKTRGQQVTLSCSPISGHRSVSWYQQTPGQGLQFLFEYFSETQRNKGNFPGRFSGRQFSNSRSEMNVSTLELGDSALYLCASSSPGRAGELFFGEGSRLTVL.

This clonotype has only a few counts. This rearrangement joins TRBV18 to TRBJ1-2; no clear D. CDR3 size: 14 residues. V was shortened by 3 bases and J by 7 bases, with 15 bases between the two germline ends. Germline lookup yields CDR1 KGHSH and CDR2 LQKENI. The CDR3 protein is CASSPSIERVGYTF. In DNA form, the CDR3 reads TGTGCCAGCTCACCGAGTATAGAGCGGGTTGGCTACACCTTC.

A few counts support this clonotype. This sequence joins TRBV19 and TRBJ2-1, with 7 bases lining up with TRBD1. Per germline, CDR1 LNHDA and CDR2 SQIVND (reference sequence). CDR3 length: 15 amino acids. V gave up 4 bases and J gave up 0 bases; unmatched junction bases: 3. For the CDR3, the DNA is TGTGCCAGTAGTAACCAGGGGGTCTCCTACAATGAGCAGTTCTTC. As protein: CASSNQGVSYNEQFF.

The rearrangement uses TRBV7-2 and TRBJ2-7; D may be TRBD1 or TRBD2 (6 bases each). The CDR3 spans 15 residues. The germline V and J ends were trimmed by 5 bases and 3 bases, with 17 bases remaining between them. Germline CDR1 is SGHTA and CDR2 is FQGNSA. The CDR3 DNA follows: TGTGCCAGCAGCCTCGGGGGCCGGGACCTCTACGAGCAGTACTTC. Translating gives CASSLGGRDLYEQYF.